The rows below give T cell receptor beta chains drawn from one sample of a study of shared clonotypes between healthy human individuals. The table came from immunoSEQ multiplex PCR; TCRdb's copy has only in-frame clones and leaves some out. This table holds a few million clones, roughly 93% found once. The sequenced sample was naive CD8+ T cells from PBMCs. These receptors all come from a man younger than 35 in good health. Some clones in this sample may be carry-over from other donors' samples. CDR3s include the opening cysteine and the closing phenylalanine or tryptophan. The D gene is left open where the match is weak. Size is stated for part of the rows, as once, few or many counts, or as a class when the clone is expanded.

d_call: -
clone_size: -
v_call: TRBV7-3
j_call: TRBJ2-6
cdr3_aa: CASSPQGGAGANVLTF
cdr3_nt: TGTGCCAGCAGCCCCCAGGGCGGCGCTGGGGCCAACGTCCTGACTTTC

d_call: TRBD1
clone_size: -
v_call: TRBV5-4
j_call: TRBJ2-7
cdr3_aa: CASSTRDREEYEQYF
cdr3_nt: TGTGCCAGCAGCACCAGGGACAGGGAGGAATACGAGCAGTACTTC

d_call: TRBD1
clone_size: -
v_call: TRBV4-1
j_call: TRBJ1-1
cdr3_aa: CASSLLGVSRGNTEAFF
cdr3_nt: TGCGCCAGCAGCCTCCTCGGGGTTAGCAGGGGGAATACTGAAGCTTTCTTT

d_call: TRBD1
clone_size: -
v_call: TRBV28
j_call: TRBJ2-5
cdr3_aa: CASSSDRGPGETQYF
cdr3_nt: TGTGCCAGCAGTTCCGACAGGGGGCCGGGGGAGACCCAGTACTTC

d_call: TRBD1
clone_size: -
v_call: TRBV7-6
j_call: TRBJ2-1
cdr3_aa: CASSVGGHEQFF
cdr3_nt: TGTGCCAGCAGCGTAGGGGGCCATGAGCAGTTCTTC

d_call: TRBD1
clone_size: once
v_call: TRBV30
j_call: TRBJ2-4
cdr3_aa: CAWIGGGKGIKNIQYF
cdr3_nt: TGTGCCTGGATAGGGGGCGGTAAAGGCATCAAAAACATTCAGTACTTC

d_call: -
clone_size: -
v_call: TRBV6-5
j_call: TRBJ2-7
cdr3_aa: CASSYSSRGEQYF
cdr3_nt: TGTGCCAGCAGTTACTCTTCGCGTGGCGAGCAGTACTTC

d_call: -
clone_size: -
v_call: TRBV28
j_call: TRBJ1-2
cdr3_aa: CATYWGLKVHGYTF
cdr3_nt: TGTGCCACCTACTGGGGGTTAAAGGTGCATGGCTACACCTTC

d_call: TRBD2
clone_size: -
v_call: TRBV19
j_call: TRBJ2-7
cdr3_aa: CASSIGTTSYEQYF
cdr3_nt: TGTGCCAGTAGTATCGGGACTACCTCCTACGAGCAGTACTTC

d_call: TRBD1
clone_size: -
v_call: TRBV29-1
j_call: TRBJ2-1
cdr3_aa: CSAVDRDHEQFF
cdr3_nt: TGCAGCGCCGTGGACAGGGACCATGAGCAGTTCTTC

d_call: -
clone_size: -
v_call: TRBV5-1
j_call: TRBJ2-3
cdr3_aa: CASSLRDWPADTQYF
cdr3_nt: TGCGCCAGCAGCTTGCGCGACTGGCCGGCAGATACGCAGTATTTT

d_call: -
clone_size: -
v_call: TRBV28
j_call: TRBJ2-7
cdr3_aa: CASSSMMGSYEQYF
cdr3_nt: TGTGCCAGCAGCTCCATGATGGGCTCCTACGAGCAGTACTTC

d_call: TRBD2
clone_size: -
v_call: TRBV28
j_call: TRBJ2-3
cdr3_aa: CASTTSGSADTQYF
cdr3_nt: TGTGCCAGCACGACTAGCGGGAGCGCAGATACGCAGTATTTT

d_call: -
clone_size: -
v_call: TRBV21-1
j_call: TRBJ2-1
cdr3_aa: CASSKNPSGPYNEQFF
cdr3_nt: TGTGCCAGCAGCAAAAATCCTAGCGGACCCTACAATGAGCAGTTCTTC

d_call: TRBD1
clone_size: -
v_call: TRBV27
j_call: TRBJ1-5
cdr3_aa: CASSSDRAPLEPQHF
cdr3_nt: TGTGCCAGCAGTTCGGACAGGGCCCCCTTGGAGCCCCAGCATTTT

d_call: TRBD2
clone_size: -
v_call: TRBV19
j_call: TRBJ2-1
cdr3_aa: CASSRMGGLAGTYNEQFF
cdr3_nt: TGTGCCAGTAGTAGAATGGGAGGACTAGCGGGAACCTACAATGAGCAGTTCTTC

d_call: -
clone_size: -
v_call: TRBV7-9
j_call: TRBJ2-7
cdr3_aa: CASRDSYEQYF
cdr3_nt: TGTGCCAGCAGGGATTCCTACGAGCAGTACTTC

d_call: -
clone_size: -
v_call: TRBV7-9
j_call: TRBJ2-7
cdr3_aa: CASSSLYEQYF
cdr3_nt: TGTGCCAGCAGCAGCCTCTACGAGCAGTACTTC

d_call: -
clone_size: once
v_call: TRBV13
j_call: TRBJ2-2
cdr3_aa: CASSSTRGTGELFF
cdr3_nt: TGTGCCAGCAGCTCCACAAGGGGCACCGGGGAGCTGTTTTTT

d_call: -
clone_size: once
v_call: TRBV15
j_call: TRBJ2-2
cdr3_aa: CATSSPGRPRTGELFF
cdr3_nt: TGTGCCACCAGCAGCCCAGGGAGACCTAGGACCGGGGAGCTGTTTTTT

d_call: TRBD1
clone_size: -
v_call: TRBV9
j_call: TRBJ1-1
cdr3_aa: CASSASRDRAYTEAFF
cdr3_nt: TGTGCCAGCAGCGCAAGCAGGGACAGGGCGTACACTGAAGCTTTCTTT

d_call: TRBD1
clone_size: -
v_call: TRBV5-1
j_call: TRBJ2-3
cdr3_aa: CASTPGQGGVDTQYF
cdr3_nt: TGCGCCAGCACCCCGGGACAGGGGGGAGTAGATACGCAGTATTTT

d_call: -
clone_size: -
v_call: TRBV28
j_call: TRBJ1-2
cdr3_aa: CASSPLRKGNYGYTF
cdr3_nt: TGTGCCAGCAGTCCCCTTCGGAAAGGCAACTATGGCTACACCTTC

d_call: -
clone_size: -
v_call: TRBV5-1
j_call: TRBJ2-1
cdr3_aa: CASSLEPLGGNEQFF
cdr3_nt: TGCGCCAGCAGCTTGGAACCCTTAGGGGGCAATGAGCAGTTCTTC

d_call: TRBD1
clone_size: -
v_call: TRBV27
j_call: TRBJ2-7
cdr3_aa: CASSLVQGASTEQYF
cdr3_nt: TGTGCCAGCAGTTTAGTCCAGGGGGCCTCAACGGAGCAGTACTTC

d_call: -
clone_size: -
v_call: TRBV9
j_call: TRBJ2-2
cdr3_aa: CASSVGTKPGELFF
cdr3_nt: TGTGCCAGCAGCGTAGGGACCAAACCCGGGGAGCTGTTTTTT

d_call: TRBD1
clone_size: once
v_call: TRBV5-4
j_call: TRBJ2-5
cdr3_aa: CASSFTGGIAKTQYF
cdr3_nt: TGTGCCAGCAGCTTCACAGGGGGCATCGCGAAGACCCAGTACTTC

d_call: TRBD1
clone_size: -
v_call: TRBV27
j_call: TRBJ1-1
cdr3_aa: CASSPDRGGVTEAFF
cdr3_nt: TGTGCCAGCAGTCCCGACAGGGGTGGGGTCACTGAAGCTTTCTTT

d_call: TRBD1
clone_size: -
v_call: TRBV9
j_call: TRBJ2-7
cdr3_aa: CASSDTDREISEQYF
cdr3_nt: TGTGCCAGCAGCGATACCGACAGGGAAATTTCCGAGCAGTACTTC

d_call: -
clone_size: -
v_call: TRBV19
j_call: TRBJ1-1
cdr3_aa: CASSMGGNTEAFF
cdr3_nt: TGTGCCAGTAGTATGGGTGGGAACACTGAAGCTTTCTTT

d_call: -
clone_size: -
v_call: TRBV4-3
j_call: TRBJ2-1
cdr3_aa: CASSQETGDEQFF
cdr3_nt: TGCGCCAGCAGCCAAGAAACGGGTGATGAGCAGTTCTTC